Reported below is one T cell receptor beta chain. Its antigen is still unknown. No qualities accompany the bases; no much larger clone lies one base away. The CDR3 runs 13 residues from the cysteine to the phenylalanine. Only the CDR3 part of the read is kept: 39 bases, read in frame from the first base. V loses 6 bases of germline sequence and J loses 9 bases, and the interval between the two ends is 17 bases. Per the germline V gene, MDHEN is the CDR1 and SYDVKM is the CDR2. Synthetic TCR analog templates were spiked into each PCR to estimate absolute template abundance from read counts. The immunoSEQ assay was used to amplify TCRbeta CDR3 regions from genomic DNA with bias-controlled V and J gene primers. Sequencing of rearranged TCRbeta segments was done at approximately 20X coverage. On the study's bioinformatics: Clustering was used to correct sequencing errors, and CDR3s were annotated against IMGT to assign V, D and J genes. Downstream analyses used only productive TCRbeta rearrangements, leaving out any out-of-frame or stop-codon sequences. Clonality was computed as one minus Shannon entropy normalized by the log of the number of unique productive sequences. Fisher's exact test with Benjamini-Hochberg correction, at a threshold of adjusted p below 0.01, was used to find clones that differed between time points or between blood and tumor. This immuneACCESS table, as held by TCRdb, lists in-frame sequences with V and J called but not all clones. Of the missing ones, under half trace to an unresolved V gene in checked studies; the others have no known cause. That table furnishes V, J and clone size, whereas the DNA furnished D and trimming. Within this sample are roughly 91,000 clones, with more than 75% of them counted one time only. The top ten constitute around 15% of the sample.

These data originate in a study of PD-L1 blockade in urothelial cancer (dated by TCRdb to 2015 to 2018). Study-wide context: Every patient began therapy in the mid-2010s and was given atezolizumab 1,200 mg intravenously every 3 weeks. About 90% of the roughly 30 patients were identified as males with urothelial cancer of bladder origin, and a prior smoking history was reported by 18 of 29 patients. Durable clinical benefit was defined as progression-free survival longer than 6 months, and TCR features were also tested against progression-free and overall survival. The study, an exploratory multi-omic analysis, examined somatic, immune and clinical correlates of response to PD-L1 blockade with atezolizumab in urothelial cancer. An ECOG performance status of 0 or 1 was recorded for the patients, and 0 to 3 prior chemotherapy regimens had been received by the patients. Durable clinical benefit was achieved by nine patients and was not achieved by 20 patients. Blood samples yielded a median of roughly 140,000 T cells and more than 80,000 unique TCRs, with median clonality 0.080. Blood samples were analyzed 3 weeks after the start of treatment (second dose) and 6 weeks after the start of treatment. Pretreatment tumor samples, along with matched peripheral blood collected serially before and after atezolizumab treatment, underwent TCR sequencing. In the same patients who had TCR sequencing, pretreatment tumors also underwent whole exome sequencing and RNA sequencing. Around 29 patients had pretreatment blood TCR-seq, roughly 24 had at least one posttreatment blood collection, and roughly 24 had tumor TCR-seq. Results and caveats for the whole study, not just this receptor: Improved progression-free and overall survival was found to be associated with pretreatment peripheral blood TCR clonality below the median. Among patients with durable benefit, tumor-associated TCR clones showed greater expansion in peripheral blood 3 weeks after treatment started (n ≈ 20, p = 0.022). Because the sample size was small (n ≈ 30) and many exploratory analyses were performed, the results are intended to be hypothesis-generating.

The time point label here, explained by the study, means: pretreatment peripheral blood. The cohort comprised roughly 30 patients with locally advanced or metastatic urothelial carcinoma treated at Memorial Sloan Kettering on a trial protocol. Peripheral blood mononuclear cells were collected pretreatment and during treatment, with between 1 and 8 total time points per patient. The Qiagen DNeasy Blood extraction kit was used to purify genomic DNA from total PBMCs and tumor samples. Collected pretreatment and during treatment, PBMCs were isolated and stored as previously described. This sequence originates from a man aged 55 to 70 with urothelial cancer. This chain joins TRBV28 to TRBJ1-1, with the identity of the D gene unclear. Source: PBMCs, taken around atezolizumab (anti-PD-L1) treatment. The CDR3 sequence is CASSPSNARKAFF. The DNA reads TGTGCCAGCAGCCCGAGTAACGCACGCAAAGCTTTCTTT.